The T cell receptor beta chain described here comes from a study of T-cell memory formation after mild COVID-19. Turning to the study itself: TCR clusters mostly belonged to single donors. Findings of the study overall: There was no confirmation that second-wave clones peaking on day 37 were SARS-CoV-2 specific.

Worth noting for this clonotype: No antigen is known for it.

Deletions cut 4 bases from V and 3 bases from J, with 18 bases between. Germline V lookup: CDR1 ENHRY, CDR2 SYGVKD. The CDR3 consists of 17 residues. TCRdb re-called the 5' RACE reads with MiXCR, one entry per CDR3 protein. The table lists 300,000 to 350,000 distinct CDR3 sequences, about 13% of them singletons. This chain joins TRBV10-3 and TRBJ2-2; no reliable D call. The sample consisted of PBMCs or a T cell subset sorted from them (not recorded which). The receptor was isolated from a man aged 18 to 30 who had mild COVID-19 (a few samples of this study predate the infection). Cell type and time point are not known. In DNA, the CDR3 is TGTGCCATCAGTGGATCAGCTAGTCTAGGGTACACCGGGGAGCTGTTTTTT. Protein: CAISGSASLGYTGELFF.